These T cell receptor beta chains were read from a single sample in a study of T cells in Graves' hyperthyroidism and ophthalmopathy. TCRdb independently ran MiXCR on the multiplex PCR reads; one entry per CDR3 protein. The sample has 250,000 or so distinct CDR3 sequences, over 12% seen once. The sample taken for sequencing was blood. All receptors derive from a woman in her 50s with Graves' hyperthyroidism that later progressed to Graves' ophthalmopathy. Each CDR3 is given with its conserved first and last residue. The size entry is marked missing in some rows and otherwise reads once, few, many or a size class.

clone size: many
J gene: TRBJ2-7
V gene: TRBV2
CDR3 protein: CASSRTGTARSYEQYF

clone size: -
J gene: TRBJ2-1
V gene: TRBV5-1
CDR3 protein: CASSLRSSGGRNEQFF

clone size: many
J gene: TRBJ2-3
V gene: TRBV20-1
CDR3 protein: CSARDITSGEGDTQYF

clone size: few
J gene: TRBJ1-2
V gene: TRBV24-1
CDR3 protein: CATSDWSDYGYTF

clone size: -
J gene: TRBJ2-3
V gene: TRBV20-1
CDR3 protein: CSVPATGTDTQYF

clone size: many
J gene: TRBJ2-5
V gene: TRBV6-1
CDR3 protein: CASSEWGRYQETQYF

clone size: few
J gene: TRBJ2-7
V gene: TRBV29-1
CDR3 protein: CSVLRQGAYEQYF

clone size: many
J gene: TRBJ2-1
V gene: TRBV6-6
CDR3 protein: CASSYSSWASGPYNEQFF

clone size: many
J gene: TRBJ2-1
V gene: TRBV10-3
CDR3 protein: CAITGEGEQFF

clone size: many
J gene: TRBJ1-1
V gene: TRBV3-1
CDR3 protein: CASSQDTVNTEAFF

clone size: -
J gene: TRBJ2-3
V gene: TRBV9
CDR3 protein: CASSAPGQGTDTQYF

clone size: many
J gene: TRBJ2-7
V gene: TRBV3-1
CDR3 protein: CASSQDRAGDLFYEQYF

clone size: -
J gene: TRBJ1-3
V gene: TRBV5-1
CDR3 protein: CASSLWAASGNTIYF

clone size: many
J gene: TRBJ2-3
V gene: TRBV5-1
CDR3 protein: CASSPDRTDTQYF

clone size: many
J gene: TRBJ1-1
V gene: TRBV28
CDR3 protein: CASSLYGTDEAFF

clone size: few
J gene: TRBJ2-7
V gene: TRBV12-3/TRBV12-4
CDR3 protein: CASKPGQGYEQYF

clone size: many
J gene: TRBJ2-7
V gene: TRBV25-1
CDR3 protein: CASSELGVIYEQYF

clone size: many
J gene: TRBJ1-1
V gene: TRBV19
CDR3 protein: CASSRWGMNTEAFF

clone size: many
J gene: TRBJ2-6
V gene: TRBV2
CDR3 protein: CATGTGPAGANVLTF

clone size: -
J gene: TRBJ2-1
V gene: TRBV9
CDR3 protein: CASSVGTSENEQFF

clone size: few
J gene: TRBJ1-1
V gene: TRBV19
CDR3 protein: CASMPPGRVNTEAFF

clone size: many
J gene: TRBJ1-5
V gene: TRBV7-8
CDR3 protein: CASSLVRDQPQHF

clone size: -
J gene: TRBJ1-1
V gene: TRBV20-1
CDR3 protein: CSGDRGDRGNTEAFF

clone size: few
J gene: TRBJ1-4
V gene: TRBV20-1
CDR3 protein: CSAERTGGNEKLFF

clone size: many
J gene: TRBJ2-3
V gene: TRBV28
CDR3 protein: CASRLPAGTSTDTQYF

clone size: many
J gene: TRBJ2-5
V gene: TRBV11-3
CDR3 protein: CASSFSSRGGQETQYF